Listed below are T cell receptor beta chains from one sample, sequenced in a study of metastatic and nonmetastatic thyroid tumors. Through MiXCR, TCRdb re-clonotyped the PCR reads. The sample lists about 40,000 clones, about a sixth occurring once. Sequencing used tumor tissue. These receptors were collected from a female donor with papillary thyroid cancer or a benign thyroid nodule (not recorded which). Some clones in this sample may be carry-over from other donors' samples. Each CDR3 is given with its conserved first and last residue. A D gene is named only where the DNA matches it firmly. Some rows have no size entry. The others give once, few or many, or a class for an expanded clone.

DNA,CDR3,J,D,size,V
TGCAGTGCTCCCCTAGCGGGAGTATCCTACAATGAGCAGTTCTTC,CSAPLAGVSYNEQFF,TRBJ2-1,TRBD2,many,TRBV20-1
TGTGCCAGCAGCCGGAGTGGGGCCAACGTCCTGACTTTC,CASSRSGANVLTF,TRBJ2-6,NA,NA,TRBV14
TGTGCCAGCAAACGTTCCGGGACTAGCGATGAGCAGTTCTTC,CASKRSGTSDEQFF,TRBJ2-1,TRBD2,few,TRBV27
TGTGCCAGCAGCCCTGGGACAGGCGGCGTACGTGAGTACTTC,CASSPGTGGVREYF,TRBJ2-7,TRBD1,many,TRBV5-5
TGTGCCAGCAGCTTAGTGTTGCACACCGGGGAGCTGTTTTTT,CASSLVLHTGELFF,TRBJ2-2,NA,many,TRBV7-9
TGTTCCAGCTGCACTCCCAGGGGGTTTCGGAACGAGCAGTACTTC,CSSCTPRGFRNEQYF,TRBJ2-7,TRBD1,few,TRBV28
TGTGCCAGCAGCTTACAGATCGGCGGGACCTACAATGAGCAGTTCTTC,CASSLQIGGTYNEQFF,TRBJ2-1,NA,many,TRBV7-9
TGCGCCAGCAGCCAAGATGGCGCCAGGGCGGGAGTGCAGTTCTTC,CASSQDGARAGVQFF,TRBJ2-1,TRBD2,many,TRBV4-1
TGTGCCACCAGTGATACTCCGGGCAGTCGTCGGTACTTC,CATSDTPGSRRYF,TRBJ2-7,NA,many,TRBV24-1
TGTGCCAGCAGCGGACTTGGACTATCGGAGACCCAGTACTTC,CASSGLGLSETQYF,TRBJ2-5,NA,NA,TRBV9
TGTGCCAGCAGCTTAGGGGTCAACAGGGGCGCGGGGGAGCAGTACTTC,CASSLGVNRGAGEQYF,TRBJ2-7,NA,NA,TRBV11-2
TGTGCCAGTAGTACGACTAGCGGGATCTGGGGAGGGGAGCTGTTTTTT,CASSTTSGIWGGELFF,TRBJ2-2,TRBD2,NA,TRBV19
TGTGCCAGTAGTATGTCTTGGATCTATGGCTACACCTTC,CASSMSWIYGYTF,TRBJ1-2,NA,many,TRBV19
TGTGCCACCAGTGATCCCAGGGCTAGCGGGATCTACAATGAGCAGTTCTTC,CATSDPRASGIYNEQFF,TRBJ2-1,TRBD2,many,TRBV24-1
TGTGCCAGCTCACCATCTCCGAATTCCTACGAGCAGTACTTC,CASSPSPNSYEQYF,TRBJ2-7,NA,many,TRBV18
TGTGCCAGCAGCTTGTCGGACAGGGGTATTACTACGAGCAATGAGCAGTTCTTC,CASSLSDRGITTSNEQFF,TRBJ2-1,TRBD1,many,TRBV11-1
TGTGCCAGCAGCTTGCGGGACAGTAACAATGAGCAGTTCTTC,CASSLRDSNNEQFF,TRBJ2-1,TRBD1,NA,TRBV5-6
TGTGCCAGCAGTTTATCTACAGGGGAGGGGTACGAGCAGTACTTC,CASSLSTGEGYEQYF,TRBJ2-7,NA,NA,TRBV27
TGTGCCAGCAAGCAAGAACTTACCACCGGGGAGCTGTTTTTT,CASKQELTTGELFF,TRBJ2-2,NA,many,TRBV2
TGCGCCAGCAGCTTGGGGGGAGCTAATGAAAAACTGTTTTTT,CASSLGGANEKLFF,TRBJ1-4,NA,many,TRBV5-1
TGCGCCAGCAGCCAAGCCCCAGAGAACAATGAGCAGTTCTTC,CASSQAPENNEQFF,TRBJ2-1,NA,many,TRBV4-1
TGTGCCAGCAGCCAGTACAGGTTACCAGAGTTCTTC,CASSQYRLPEFF,TRBJ2-1,NA,NA,TRBV7-9